This paragraph reports one T cell receptor beta chain. This CDR3 has 12 amino acids. Trimming took 3 bases from V and 2 from J, leaving 3 bases between them. Germline CDR1 reads SEHNR; CDR2 reads FQNEAQ (reference sequence). These data belong to a study of blood T cell repertoires in COVID-19. Generated by immunoSEQ multiplex PCR, the TCRdb table keeps only in-frame clones and is missing some. The repertoire has around 250,000 clones, 80% to 90% of them found once; the top ten carry 3%. This sequence was found in a woman under 40 with active or convalescent COVID-19. V and J are TRBV7-9 and TRBJ2-3; D gene unclear. The material sequenced was peripheral blood. In nucleotides, the CDR3 is TGTGCCAGCAGCTTTATCACAGATACGCAGTATTTT. The encoded protein is CASSFITDTQYF.